This TCR beta chain was observed in a study of shared clonotypes between healthy human individuals. Study-wide context: Each donor contributed plates that comprised three CD4 naive, three CD4 memory, two CD8 naive and one CD8 memory.

Samples underwent the assay at deep level. The material for each subset, its genomic DNA, was split evenly across several immunoSEQ plates. Sequencing used immunoSEQ multiplex PCR; TCRdb keeps in-frame clones, though not all of them. The table has some 1.5 million clones, around 97% seen once. Sequences were obtained from naive CD4+ T cells sorted from blood. Subset indicated: CD45RA+ positively selected. The origin of this receptor is a man aged 30 to 45 in good health.

The CDR3 sequence: CASSYTGKQPQHF. The CDR3 coding sequence is TGTGCCAGCAGTTATACAGGGAAGCAGCCCCAGCATTTT. The genes are TRBV6-5 and TRBJ1-5; the D gene is possibly TRBD1 (6 bases). Germline CDR1 is MNHEY and CDR2 is SVGAGI. Between the trimmed V and J ends, which lost 3 bases and 7 bases, there was a span of 10 bases. The CDR3 runs 13 residues.